Sequencing of this TCR beta chain was carried out in a study of cytomegalovirus exposure and HLA in healthy donors. Germline V gene lookup returns CDR1 SEHNR and CDR2 FQNEAQ (reference sequence). Trimming removed 10 bases at V and 8 bases at J, with 14 bases between. This CDR3 contains 12 residues. PCR was performed using 60 Vbeta and 13 Jbeta primers. Assay used: immunoSEQ multiplex PCR; TCRdb lists only in-frame clones, some missing. The sample carries 150,000 to 200,000 clones, about 86% recorded once. J is TRBJ2-2 and V is TRBV7-9, with D uncertain. Sequenced sample: PBMCs. The clonotype comes from a woman aged 18-30 years in good health and CMV-seronegative. DNA of the CDR3: TGTGCCACCCCACAGCCTACAGGGGAGCTGTTTTTT. Translation: CATPQPTGELFF.